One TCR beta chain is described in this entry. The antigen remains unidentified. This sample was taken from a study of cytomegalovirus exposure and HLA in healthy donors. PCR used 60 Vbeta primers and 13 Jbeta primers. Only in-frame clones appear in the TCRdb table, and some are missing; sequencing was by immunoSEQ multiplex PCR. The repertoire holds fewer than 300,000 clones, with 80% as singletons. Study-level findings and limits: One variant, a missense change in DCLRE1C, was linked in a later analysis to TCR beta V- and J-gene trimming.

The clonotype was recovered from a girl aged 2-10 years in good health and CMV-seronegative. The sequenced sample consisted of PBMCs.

CDR3 sequence reads: CASSPGVAQAPEYNEQFF. The CDR3, as DNA: TGTGCCAGCAGTCCGGGTGTGGCACAGGCGCCCGAATACAATGAGCAGTTCTTC. The V call is TRBV28, the J call TRBJ2-1; possible D gene TRBD1, 5 bases. V was pared by 5 bases and J by 4 bases, with 24 bases between. The CDR3 runs to 18 residues. Germline-derived CDR1 and CDR2 are MDHEN and SYDVKM.